Here is one T cell receptor beta chain with its context. The antigen is unknown. The data were taken from a study of CXCR3-negative and CXCR3-positive naive CD8 T cells. Findings and limits, study-wide: Both naive subsets had comparably high diversity; memory CD8+ cells much lower. When CXCR3-positive naive cells were set against CXCR3-negative naive cells, the former had more hydrophobic TRB CDR3s.

The CDR3 has 19 residues. Germline V gives CDR1 SQVTM, CDR2 ANQGSEA. All TRB cDNA libraries came from 5' RACE performed with UMI labels. Reprocessing the 5' RACE reads, TCRdb reports a single entry for every CDR3 protein and omits DNA. This table lists 150,000 or so distinct CDR3 sequences. Sequencing used naive CXCR3+ CD8+ T cells from blood. Subset described: CD45RO-CCR7+CD27+CD95- naive CD8+ T cells expressing CXCR3 (TNR3+). This chain uses TRBV29-1 with TRBJ2-1; TCRdb's D gene call, TRBD2, goes unchecked for lack of DNA. This TCR was sampled from a human donor in good health. Some clones in this sample may be carry-over from other donors' samples. CDR3 sequence: CSAEIPGLAGGLSYNEQFF.